This T cell receptor beta chain appears in the sequencing data of a study of blood T cell repertoires in COVID-19. For the study at large: Some COVID-19 samples were acute and others convalescent; all came from the United States, Italy and Spain. Sources were T cells, B-cell-depleted T cells, or PBMCs; the material itself was cDNA or gDNA.

Cohorts were determined from participant-reported clinical history. This clone was detected only once. Germline V gives CDR1 LGHDT, CDR2 YNNKEL (reference sequence). V was trimmed by 1 base and J by 7 bases, leaving 13 bases between them. This CDR3 comprises 15 residues. Per the original data handling: Estimated nucleated cell counts came from reference gene primer amplification. Assay used: immunoSEQ multiplex PCR; TCRdb lists only in-frame clones, some missing. That table furnishes V, J and clone size, whereas the DNA furnished D and trimming. The sample holds around 160,000 clones, 84% seen once. The rearrangement uses TRBV3-1 (or the pseudogene TRBV3-2) and TRBJ2-2, with D perhaps matching TRBD2 (7 bases). The source material was PBMCs or T cells enriched from blood (not recorded which). This sequence originates from a woman between 45 and 60 years old who had been exposed to COVID-19. The DNA of the CDR3 is TGTGCCAGCAGCCAAGTTCCGCGGGGGCTCGGGGAGCTGTTTTTT. Translated, it gives CASSQVPRGLGELFF.